The 12 T cell receptor beta chains presented below share a single source sample, sequenced in a study of blood T cell repertoires in COVID-19. Method: immunoSEQ multiplex PCR; TCRdb's copy keeps in-frame clones and lacks some. The sample has about 190,000 clones, approximately 85% seen once; the top ten hold 4% to 6%. The specimen was peripheral blood. Receptor source: a woman in her seventies with active or convalescent COVID-19.

The count of this clone is one. One junction end disagrees with the germline gene, perhaps due to a read error. The chain is built from TRBV29-1 and TRBJ2-3; 10 bases fit TRBD1. Germline lookup yields CDR1 SQVTM and CDR2 ANQGSEA. This CDR3 has 11 amino acids. CDR3 residues: CSVQSGTGVDF. In DNA form, the CDR3 reads TGCAGCGTTCAATCCGGGACAGGGGTGGATTTT.

The rearrangement links TRBV2 to TRBJ2-5; TRBD2 aligns across 9 bases. The CDR3 is made up of 13 amino acids. The germline gives CDR1 SNHLY, CDR2 FYNNEI. With V trimmed by 8 bases and J by 5 bases, 6 bases remained unmatched. CDR3 protein: CASGSGRTETQYF. The CDR3 DNA sequence: TGTGCCAGCGGTAGCGGGAGAACGGAGACCCAGTACTTC.

This clone appeared once. The chain employs TRBV27 and TRBJ2-7, with 10 bases fitting TRBD1. CDR1 MNHEY and CDR2 SMNVEV come from the germline V gene (reference sequence). This CDR3 is built from 14 residues. Trimming took 6 bases from V and 7 from J; bases not matched to a gene: 9. As DNA, the CDR3 is TGTGCCAGCAGGCCGGGACAGGGGATGGGGGAGCAGTACTTC. As protein: CASRPGQGMGEQYF.

The V gene is TRBV29-1, the J gene TRBJ2-2; 7 bases line up with TRBD2. This CDR3 contains 15 residues. Germline-derived CDR1 and CDR2 are SQVTM and ANQGSEA. V shed 7 bases and J 3 bases; nucleotides not matched to a gene: 11. CDR3 bases: TGCAGCGCTGGGGAGGGGATGTATGACACCGGGGAGCTGTTTTTT. Protein: CSAGEGMYDTGELFF.

This chain joins TRBV24-1 and TRBJ2-2; tentative D call: TRBD1 (5 bases). CDR1 KGHDR and CDR2 SFDVKD come from the germline V gene. V was pared by 6 bases and J by 4 bases, with 5 bases between. The CDR3 loop spans 12 amino acids. As DNA, the CDR3 is TGTGCCACCAGTAGGGGCACCGGGGAGCTGTTTTTT. Translated, it gives CATSRGTGELFF.

This clone has more than one count but fewer than ten. This chain connects TRBV5-1 to TRBJ2-2; D is possibly TRBD1 (6 bases). Trimming removed 5 bases at V and 8 bases at J, with 10 bases between. CDR1 and CDR2 from the germline V gene are SGHRS and YFSETQ. The CDR3 consists of 12 residues. Written as DNA, the CDR3 is TGCGCCAGCAGGCAGGGGATAGGGGAGCTGTTTTTT. It is translated as CASRQGIGELFF.

The chain links TRBV9 to TRBJ2-3; 7 nucleotides align to TRBD2. Germline V gene sequence: CDR1 SGDLS, CDR2 YYNGEE. This CDR3 is 16 amino acids long. V shed 6 bases, J shed 2 bases, and the junction held 12 bases outside the gene matches. The CDR3 reads CASKGGGPPNTDTQYF. Written as DNA, the CDR3 is TGTGCCAGCAAGGGCGGGGGACCCCCAAACACAGATACGCAGTATTTT.

The chain joins TRBV5-1 to TRBJ2-1, with no clear D. From germline, CDR1 is SGHRS and CDR2 YFSETQ. The CDR3 runs 13 residues. V lost 3 bases and J 5 bases, leaving 9 bases between the germline ends. The CDR3 nucleotides read TGCGCCAGCAGCTCCCTACTTAACAATGAGCAGTTCTTC. Its translation: CASSSLLNNEQFF.

Notes on this clone: This sample includes further DNA sequences coding for the same CDR3. This chain uses TRBV11-2 with TRBJ2-1; 11 bases align to TRBD2. The CDR3 has 15 amino acids. Germline V gene data show CDR1 as SGHAT and CDR2 as FQNNGV. Losses at the gene ends were 4 bases for V and 3 bases for J; bases not matched to a gene: 2. The CDR3 region has the DNA TGTGCCAGCAGCTCCGGACTAGCGGGCTACAATGAGCAGTTCTTC. It specifies CASSSGLAGYNEQFF.

The chain carries TRBV21-1 and TRBJ1-1; the table's D call, TRBD1, was not checked against the DNA. TRBV21-1 is shown as a pseudogene. The CDR3 consists of 17 residues. The CDR3 region is CASSRPWTGGMNRGAFF. Written as DNA, the CDR3 is TGTGCCAGCAGCAGACCCTGGACAGGGGGTATGAACAGGGGAGCTTTCTTT.

V is TRBV7-3 and J is TRBJ2-5; maybe TRBD2 (5 bases). CDR3 length equals 15 residues. The V gene lost 6 bases and the J gene lost 1 base, with 15 bases spanning the gap. Germline CDR1 reads SGHTA; CDR2 reads FQGTGA. Written as DNA, the CDR3 is TGTGCCAGCAGTCGGAAAGCGGACCCCCAAGAGACCCAGTACTTC. Translated, it gives CASSRKADPQETQYF.

J is TRBJ2-1 and V is TRBV7-6, with 12 bases fitting TRBD2. Germline CDR1 reads SGHVS; CDR2 reads FNYEAQ. This CDR3 contains 14 residues. V lost 1 base and J lost 14; bases outside the gene matches: 6. The CDR3 loop is CASSLVLAGGRKFF. The DNA for the CDR3 is TGTGCCAGCAGCTTAGTGCTAGCGGGAGGGCGAAAGTTCTTC.